What follows are 12 T cell receptor beta chains derived from one specimen sequenced in a study of early T cells in non-severe SARS-CoV-2 infection. A single record per CDR3 protein comes from TCRdb applying MiXCR to the 5' RACE reads. This table holds roughly 58,000 distinct CDR3 sequences, 6% to 7% found once. Sequencing input: whole blood. These receptors were collected from an adult who was a healthcare worker with PCR-confirmed SARS-CoV-2 infection or an uninfected control (not recorded which).

The CDR3 loop is CASSLVGGATYEQYF. CDR3 sequence (DNA): TGTGCCAGCAGCTTAGTGGGAGGGGCGACCTACGAGCAGTACTTC. The chain joins TRBV7-2 to TRBJ2-7; TRBD2 matches 7 bases. V shed 1 base and J 2 bases; nucleotides not matched to a gene: 5. The CDR3 runs 15 residues. CDR1 is SGHTA, CDR2 FQGNSA, per germline.

This CDR3 is CASSPSDFYEQYF. The CDR3 DNA is TGTGCCAGCAGTCCGTCCGACTTCTACGAGCAGTACTTC. The J gene is TRBJ2-7, the V gene TRBV27; D gene uncertain. Per germline, CDR1 MNHEY and CDR2 SMNVEV (reference sequence). Trimming pared 5 bases from V and 3 bases from J, leaving 11 bases between. The CDR3 consists of 13 residues.

This clonotype was recorded many times. J is TRBJ2-7 and V is TRBV5-1; 9 nucleotides line up with TRBD1. V lost 2 bases and J lost 6; bases outside the gene matches: 9. Germline V gene lookup returns CDR1 SGHRS and CDR2 YFSETQ. The CDR3 runs to 15 residues. CDR3: CASSLETGGILEQYF. The CDR3 DNA reads TGCGCCAGCAGCTTAGAGACAGGGGGAATTCTCGAGCAGTACTTC.

The chain recombines TRBV30 with TRBJ1-3; D gene uncertain. The CDR3 covers 13 residues. The V and J ends lost 3 bases and 6 bases respectively, with 12 bases between them. Germline-derived CDR1 and CDR2 are GTSNPN and SVGIG (reference sequence). The CDR3 spells CAWSPNTENTIYF. In nucleotides, the CDR3 is TGTGCCTGGAGCCCCAACACTGAAAACACCATATATTTT.

This clonotype was picked up many times. The chain has TRBV30 and TRBJ1-5, with TRBD1 matching 10 bases. In germline, CDR1 is GTSNPN, CDR2 SVGIG (reference sequence). The length of the CDR3 is 15 residues. J lost 9 bases, V lost 3 bases, and 11 bases had no gene match. CDR3 in amino acids: CAWRAGTGEFGPQHF. The CDR3, as DNA: TGTGCCTGGAGGGCGGGGACAGGGGAATTTGGGCCCCAGCATTTT.

This clonotype was detected many times. The chain employs TRBV2 and TRBJ1-5; 8 bases are a match to TRBD1. The CDR3 extends over 14 amino acids. V shed 7 bases and J 6 bases; nucleotides not matched to a gene: 8. Germline-derived CDR1 and CDR2 are SNHLY and FYNNEI. The DNA for the CDR3 is TGTGCCAGCAACCCTGGACAGGGCACTCAGCCCCAGCATTTT. It specifies CASNPGQGTQPQHF.

The rearrangement joins TRBV6-2 or TRBV6-3 to TRBJ2-4, with TRBD1 as a possible D gene (6 bases). Germline V gene lookup returns CDR1 MNHEY and CDR2 SVGEGT. The V end was cut by 2 bases, the J end by 0 bases, with 20 bases between. The CDR3 loop spans 19 amino acids. CDR3 bases: TGTGCCAGCAGTTACCGCCCGACAGGCGATCGTATAGCCAAAAACATTCAGTACTTC. Its protein product is CASSYRPTGDRIAKNIQYF.

The chain uses TRBV6-6 and TRBJ1-5; D ambiguous. The CDR3 sequence is 15 residues long. Trimming cost V 2 bases and J 4 bases, with 12 bases left between them. Germline V gives CDR1 MNHNY, CDR2 SVGAGI (reference sequence). Written as DNA, the CDR3 is TGTGCCAGCAGTTACGGCCCCGGCGGAAATCAGCCCCAGCATTTT. Amino acid sequence: CASSYGPGGNQPQHF.

This clonotype was picked up many times. The rearrangement links TRBV7-9 to TRBJ2-5; 15 bases are a match to TRBD2. In germline, CDR1 is SEHNR, CDR2 FQNEAQ (reference sequence). V dropped 5 bases and J dropped 5; count of bases not matched to a gene: 24. CDR3 length: 22 amino acids. The CDR3 here is CASSVMGTSGGTADLRRETQYF. In DNA, the CDR3 is TGTGCCAGCAGCGTTATGGGGACTAGCGGGGGGACAGCGGATCTCCGTAGGGAGACCCAGTACTTC. Looking up the rest from reference TRBV7-9 and TRBJ2-5 gives the full variable domain: DTGVSQNPRHKITKRGQNVTFRCDPISEHNRLYWYRQTLGQGPEFLTYFQNEAQLEKSRLLSDRFSAERPKGSFSTLEIQRTEQGDSAMYLCASSVMGTSGGTADLRRETQYFGPGTRLLVL.

As for this clonotype: A much larger clone lies a single base off, so this may be a read error. The gene calls are TRBV11-2 and TRBJ1-2, with 9 bases that match TRBD1. Looked up from germline, CDR1 is SGHAT and CDR2 is FQNNGV. CDR3 length equals 13 residues. This CDR3 reads CVSSIRTGDGYTF. As DNA, the CDR3 is TGTGTCAGCAGCATTCGGACAGGGGATGGCTACACCTTC.

This clonotype came up a few times. The chain combines TRBV27 with TRBJ1-5; D uncertain. V lost 2 bases, J lost 7 bases, and 9 bases lay in between. The CDR3 has 13 residues. Germline values: CDR1 MNHEY, CDR2 SMNVEV (reference sequence). The CDR3 is CASSLRPFQPQHF. CDR3 bases: TGTGCCAGCAGTTTACGGCCTTTCCAGCCCCAGCATTTT.

Worth noting for this clonotype: The junction and the germline gene differ at one end; a read error may be behind it. J is TRBJ1-1 and V is TRBV7-9; D perhaps matches TRBD1 (6 bases). CDR1 SEHNR and CDR2 FQNEAQ come from the germline V gene (reference sequence). The CDR3 spans 15 residues. The CDR3 bases are TGTGCCAGCAGCTCCCCCGAGACAGGTTACACTGATGCTTTCTTT. Its protein product is CASSSPETGYTDAFF.